The clone carrying this T cell receptor beta chain turned up a few times. The record originates from a study of blood T cell repertoires in COVID-19. The CDR3 is made up of 12 amino acids. Deletions cut 4 bases from V and 0 bases from J, with 4 bases between. Looked up from germline, CDR1 is SGHRS and CDR2 is YFSETQ. The assay was immunoSEQ multiplex PCR, and TCRdb's table has in-frame clones only and misses some. The repertoire holds 65,000 or so clones, with approximately 84% as singletons. Sequences were obtained from peripheral blood. This clonotype was sampled from a man aged 55 to 69 with acute or convalescent COVID-19. This chain joins TRBV5-1 and TRBJ2-5; D uncertain. The chain's CDR3 is CASSPNQETQYF. The CDR3 DNA is TGCGCCAGCAGCCCCAACCAAGAGACCCAGTACTTC. The variable domain in full, with the rest retrieved from reference TRBV5-1 and TRBJ2-5, is KAGVTQTPRYLIKTRGQQVTLSCSPISGHRSVSWYQQTPGQGLQFLFEYFSETQRNKGNFPGRFSGRQFSNSRSEMNVSTLELGDSALYLCASSPNQETQYFGPGTRLLVL.